This T cell receptor beta chain was observed in a study of T cell responses to AZD1222 COVID-19 vaccine. The CDR3 covers 16 residues. Germline lookup yields CDR1 SEHNR and CDR2 FQNEAQ (reference sequence). The J segment lost 8 bases and the V segment lost 5 bases, leaving 14 bases of the junction unmatched. Generated by immunoSEQ multiplex PCR, the TCRdb table keeps only in-frame clones and is missing some. The data show about 120,000 clones, with approximately 94% seen just once and 2.9% held by the top ten. This chain links TRBV7-9 with TRBJ2-1; 8 bases are a match to TRBD2. The material was peripheral blood, obtained 28 days after the second AZD1222 dose. The TCR comes from an adult who received the AZD1222 COVID-19 vaccine. The DNA of the CDR3 is TGTGCCAGCAGCCCATGGGATGGCGGGGGGACCCATGAGCAGTTCTTC. Amino acid sequence: CASSPWDGGGTHEQFF.